The rows below give T cell receptor beta chains drawn from one sample of a study of cytomegalovirus exposure and HLA in healthy donors. TCRdb's copy holds only in-frame clones and misses some; the assay was immunoSEQ multiplex PCR. The sample lists 60,000 to 70,000 clones, about three quarters seen once, with approximately 23% in the top ten. The sample consisted of PBMCs. These TCRs come from a man over 45 in good health and CMV-seropositive. Both conserved end residues are part of each CDR3. D genes are given only for firm matches. Size is stated for part of the rows, as once, few or many counts, or as a class when the clone is expanded.

TRBD2 TRBJ2-7 . TRBV6-1 TGTGCCAGCAGTGTAGGGACTAGCGGGATCTCCTACGAGCAGTACTTC CASSVGTSGISYEQYF
. TRBJ1-2 . TRBV6-6 TGTGCCAGCAGTTACTCGACGGGGGGCCATGGCTACACCTTC CASSYSTGGHGYTF
TRBD1 TRBJ1-5 . TRBV19 TGTGCCAGTAGAGACAGGGGGAGGGGGTCACAGCCCCAGCATTTT CASRDRGRGSQPQHF
TRBD1 TRBJ2-7 . TRBV18 TGTGCCAGCTCACCGGACAGGGCCATGTGGGAGCAGTACTTC CASSPDRAMWEQYF
TRBD1 TRBJ2-1 . TRBV4-1 TGCGCCAGCAGCCAAGAAGGACAGGGGTACAATGAGCAGTTCTTC CASSQEGQGYNEQFF
TRBD1 TRBJ2-1 once TRBV5-1 TGCGCCAGCAGTTCCGGACAGGGGGTGGGCAATGAGCAGTTCTTC CASSSGQGVGNEQFF
. TRBJ2-7 . TRBV6-6 TGTGCCAGCAGCACGAGCGATTCCTACGAGCAGTACTTC CASSTSDSYEQYF
. TRBJ1-2 . TRBV11-3 TGTGCCAGCAGCTTAACACAGCCGGTACTCTATGGCTACACCTTC CASSLTQPVLYGYTF
. TRBJ1-1 . TRBV2 TGTGCCAGCAGTGAAGGTTATGGCACCCGAAGAAACGCTGAAGCTTTCTTT CASSEGYGTRRNAEAFF
TRBD1 TRBJ2-7 . TRBV5-1 TGCGCCAGCAGCTCGGGACAGGTGGTTAACGAGCAGTACTTC CASSSGQVVNEQYF
TRBD1 TRBJ1-4 . TRBV9 TGTGCCAGCAGCGGACCATTGACAGGGAGATCTGAAAAACTGTTTTTT CASSGPLTGRSEKLFF
. TRBJ1-6 . TRBV7-2 TGTGCCAGCAGCTTAGGGGAGCTGAAGGGACTCCACTTT CASSLGELKGLHF
TRBD1 TRBJ2-1 few TRBV18 TGTGCCAGCTCACCAGGGACAGGGCTCTCCAATGAGCAGTTCTTC CASSPGTGLSNEQFF
. TRBJ2-5 . TRBV10-3 TGTGCCATCGAGGTGGGAGCTCCGAGAGAGACCCAGTACTTC CAIEVGAPRETQYF
TRBD2 TRBJ2-1 . TRBV2 TGTGCCAGCAGTCTACTAGCGGGAGCCCACAATGAGCAGTTCTTC CASSLLAGAHNEQFF
. TRBJ1-2 . TRBV4-2 TGTGCCAGCAGCCAAGGACGCGGGGAACCCTATGGCTACACCTTC CASSQGRGEPYGYTF
. TRBJ1-1 few TRBV2 TGTGCCAGCAGTGACGGCAGGGACACTGAAGCTTTCTTT CASSDGRDTEAFF
TRBD1 TRBJ2-1 once TRBV5-1 TGCGCCAGCGCCCCGGACAGGGGGTACAATGAGCAGTTCTTC CASAPDRGYNEQFF
TRBD2 TRBJ2-3 . TRBV10-1 TGCGCCAGCAGCGAAAGCGGGGGAGAGGCAGATACGCAGTATTTT CASSESGGEADTQYF
TRBD1 TRBJ1-1 . TRBV7-8 TGTGCCAGCAGCTTAAGGGGACAGGAAAGGGATGAAGCTTTCTTT CASSLRGQERDEAFF
. TRBJ2-7 . TRBV2 TGTGCCAGCAGTAACAGGGTCCACGAGCAGTACTTC CASSNRVHEQYF
. TRBJ1-5 once TRBV30 TGTGCCTGGAATTCCCCCGGCAATCAGCCCCAGCATTTT CAWNSPGNQPQHF